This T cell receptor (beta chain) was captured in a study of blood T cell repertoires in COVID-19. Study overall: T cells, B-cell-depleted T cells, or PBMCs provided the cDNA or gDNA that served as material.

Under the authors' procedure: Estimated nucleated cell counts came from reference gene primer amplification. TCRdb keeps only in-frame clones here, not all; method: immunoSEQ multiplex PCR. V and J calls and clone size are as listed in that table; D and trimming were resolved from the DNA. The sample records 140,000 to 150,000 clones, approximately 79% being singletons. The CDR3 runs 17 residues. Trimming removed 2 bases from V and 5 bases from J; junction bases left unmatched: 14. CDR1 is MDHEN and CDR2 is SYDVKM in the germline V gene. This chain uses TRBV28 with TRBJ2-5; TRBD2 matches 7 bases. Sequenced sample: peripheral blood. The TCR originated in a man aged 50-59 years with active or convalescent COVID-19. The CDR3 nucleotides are TGTGCCAGCAGTTTAACCGCTTGGGGGAGGGCCGTGGAGACCCAGTACTTC. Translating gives CASSLTAWGRAVETQYF.